The 17 T cell receptor beta chains below were found in one sample sequenced in a study of blood T cell repertoires in COVID-19 (dated by TCRdb to 2018 to 2020). Library generation was performed with the immunoSEQ multiplex PCR assay. What TCRdb holds here is the immuneACCESS table cut down to in-frame rearrangements. Part of the clones is not present; checked against another copy, under half of the missing clones reflect an unresolved V gene, and the others are unexplained. In all, the sample holds roughly 70,000 clones, and roughly four fifths of those were seen once. 14% to 15% of the sample is taken by the ten largest. The source material was peripheral blood. All receptors come from a man in his 60s with COVID-19, enrolled during active disease.

The rearrangement uses TRBV9 and TRBJ2-3; 11 bases are shared with TRBD2. CDR3 size: 15 residues. Germline lookup yields CDR1 SGDLS and CDR2 YYNGEE. With V trimmed by 2 bases and J by 4 bases, 3 bases remained unmatched. The CDR3 spells CASSVLAGGADTQYF. The CDR3 DNA sequence: TGTGCCAGCAGCGTTCTAGCGGGGGGCGCAGATACGCAGTATTTT.

V usage is TRBV4-1 and J usage is TRBJ2-7; 9 nucleotides match TRBD1. V lost 4 bases and J lost 3; bases outside the gene matches: 4. CDR3 length: 14 residues. Germline CDR1 MGHRA, CDR2 YSYEKL. CDR3 nucleotide sequence: TGCGCCAGCAGCCTGAGGGACAGGGACTACGAGCAGTACTTC. Amino acids: CASSLRDRDYEQYF.

This clone was found once. V usage is TRBV19 and J usage is TRBJ1-2, with D possibly matching TRBD1 (6 bases). V was clipped by 3 bases and J by 7 bases, with 9 bases between them. The CDR3 length is 12 residues. Germline V gene data show CDR1 as LNHDA and CDR2 as SQIVND (reference sequence). CDR3 in amino acids: CASSIGGLGYTF. CDR3 bases: TGTGCCAGTAGTATCGGGGGGCTTGGCTACACCTTC.

The rearrangement joins TRBV6-5 to TRBJ2-1, with TRBD1 matching 7 bases. After removal of 5 bases from V and 9 bases from J, the junction contained 10 bases not matched to a gene. The CDR3 sequence is 14 residues long. Germline V gene data show CDR1 as MNHEY and CDR2 as SVGAGI. CDR3 loop: CASSQYRGTGEQFF. As DNA, the CDR3 is TGTGCCAGCAGTCAATACAGGGGAACGGGTGAGCAGTTCTTC.

The V gene is TRBV19, the J gene TRBJ1-3, with D perhaps matching TRBD1 (6 bases). The CDR3 covers 14 residues. Per germline, CDR1 LNHDA and CDR2 SQIVND (reference sequence). Trimming removed 7 bases from V and 0 bases from J, with 10 bases in between. The CDR3 loop is CASTSGDSGNTIYF. CDR3 DNA sequence: TGTGCCAGTACATCAGGGGACTCTGGAAACACCATATATTTT.

V gene TRBV7-9 combines with J gene TRBJ1-1, with unresolved D. Trimming removed 5 bases from V and 4 bases from J, with 8 bases in between. This CDR3 spans 12 amino acids. The germline V gene has CDR1 SEHNR and CDR2 FQNEAQ (reference sequence). The CDR3 coding sequence is TGTGCCAGCAGCCACGGGTTCACTGAAGCTTTCTTT. Translation gives CASSHGFTEAFF.

This clone was counted once. V usage is TRBV11-3 and J usage is TRBJ2-1; maybe TRBD2 (5 bases). The germline V and J ends were trimmed by 11 bases and 2 bases, with 10 bases remaining between them. The CDR3 is 12 residues long. Germline V CDR1 and CDR2: SGHNT, YENEEA. Here the CDR3 reads CARGNTYNEQFF. The CDR3 DNA reads as TGTGCCCGAGGGAATACCTACAATGAGCAGTTCTTC.

CDR3 protein: CASSFQGWSNQPQHF. CDR3 nucleotide sequence: TGTGCCAGCAGTTTCCAGGGATGGAGCAATCAGCCCCAGCATTTT. V gene TRBV28 combines with J gene TRBJ1-5; perhaps TRBD1 as D (5 bases). There are 15 residues in the CDR3. Looked up from germline, CDR1 is MDHEN and CDR2 is SYDVKM. V was cut by 3 bases and J by 1 base, with 10 bases left in between.

The chain employs TRBV2 and TRBJ1-1; 7 positions agree with TRBD1. The germline V gene encodes CDR1 SNHLY and CDR2 FYNNEI. Unmatched junction bases numbered 3, after V lost 4 bases and J lost 4 bases. This CDR3 is 13 amino acids long. This CDR3 is CASSGRGLTEAFF. The CDR3 nucleotides read TGTGCCAGCAGTGGAAGGGGGCTCACTGAAGCTTTCTTT. Full variable domain (remainder filled in from reference TRBV2 and TRBJ1-1): EPEVTQTPSHQVTQMGQEVILRCVPISNHLYFYWYRQILGQKVEFLVSFYNNEISEKSEIFDDQFSVERPDGSNFTLKIRSTKLEDSAMYFCASSGRGLTEAFFGQGTRLTVV.

This chain connects TRBV3-1 (or the pseudogene TRBV3-2) to TRBJ1-5; D ambiguous. This CDR3 contains 12 residues. Germline V gene lookup returns CDR1 LGHDT and CDR2 YNNKEL (reference sequence). V lost 4 bases and J lost 5, with 6 bases in between. CDR3 in amino acids: CASSLRDQPQHF. CDR3 coding DNA: TGTGCCAGCAGCCTGCGGGATCAGCCCCAGCATTTT.

The J gene is TRBJ1-1, the V gene TRBV3-1 (or the pseudogene TRBV3-2); 7 nucleotides line up with TRBD1. The CDR3 sequence is 14 residues long. Germline CDR1 and CDR2: LGHDT and YNNKEL (reference sequence). The V gene end was trimmed by 4 bases and the J gene end by 1 base; junction bases not matched to a gene: 3. This chain's CDR3 is CASSLGQENTEAFF. CDR3 DNA sequence: TGTGCCAGCAGCCTTGGACAGGAGAACACTGAAGCTTTCTTT.

The V gene is TRBV19, the J gene TRBJ2-7, with D tentatively TRBD1 (7 bases). The V gene's germline CDR1 is LNHDA and CDR2 SQIVND (reference sequence). Between the trimmed V and J ends, which lost 1 base and 2 bases, there was a span of 15 bases. The CDR3 length is 16 residues. In nucleotides, the CDR3 is TGTGCCAGTAGTATAGGTCGCGGGACAGTGGCCTACGAGCAGTACTTC. This encodes CASSIGRGTVAYEQYF.

The genes are TRBV9 and TRBJ2-7, with D perhaps TRBD1 (6 bases). The CDR3 has 12 residues. V shed 4 bases and J shed 6 bases, with 11 bases lying between them. Germline V gene data show CDR1 as SGDLS and CDR2 as YYNGEE. CDR3 amino acids: CASSPDRFEQYF. CDR3 bases: TGTGCCAGCAGCCCCGACAGGTTCGAGCAGTACTTC.

The genes are TRBV28 and TRBJ1-4, with 8 bases aligning to TRBD1. The CDR3 consists of 11 residues. Germline CDR1 reads MDHEN; CDR2 reads SYDVKM. V trimming: 3 bases; J trimming: 16 bases; junction bases outside the gene matches: 4. CDR3 in amino acids: CASSFAGTGFF. The DNA of the CDR3 is TGTGCCAGCAGTTTCGCCGGGACAGGGTTTTTT. The entire variable domain, with the rest obtained from reference TRBV28 and TRBJ1-4, is as follows: DVKVTQSSRYLVKRTGEKVFLECVQDMDHENMFWYRQDPGLGLRLIYFSYDVKMKEKGDIPEGYSVSREKKERFSLILESASTNQTSMYLCASSFAGTGFFGSGTQLSVL.

The rearrangement uses TRBV19 and TRBJ2-2; no reliable D call. Germline-derived CDR1 and CDR2 are LNHDA and SQIVND (reference sequence). This CDR3 has 12 amino acids. V dropped 5 bases and J dropped 3 bases, with 4 bases sitting between them. The CDR3 loop reads CASSRYTGELFF. The CDR3 bases are TGTGCCAGTAGTCGTTACACCGGGGAGCTGTTTTTT. Together with reference TRBV19 and TRBJ2-2, the CDR3 gives the full variable domain: DGGITQSPKYLFRKEGQNVTLSCEQNLNHDAMYWYRQDPGQGLRLIYYSQIVNDFQKGDIAEGYSVSREKKESFPLTVTSAQKNPTAFYLCASSRYTGELFFGEGSRLTVL.

This clone has a single count. V is TRBV5-1 and J is TRBJ1-1; tentatively, D is TRBD1 (6 bases). The V end lost 4 bases, the J end lost 0 bases, and 13 bases lay between the germline ends. Germline-derived CDR1 and CDR2 are SGHRS and YFSETQ. This CDR3 region has 15 residues. In DNA, the CDR3 is TGCGCCAGCAGCGACGGACAGTTCATGAACACTGAAGCTTTCTTT. Its translation: CASSDGQFMNTEAFF.

V gene TRBV28 combines with J gene TRBJ1-6, with D possibly TRBD1 on 5 matching bases. Germline V gene lookup returns CDR1 MDHEN and CDR2 SYDVKM. The CDR3 is made up of 16 amino acids. V lost 5 bases to trimming and J lost 0 bases, with 11 bases between them. The CDR3 is CASSETAFSYNSPLHF. The DNA of the CDR3 is TGTGCCAGCAGTGAGACAGCCTTCTCCTATAATTCACCCCTCCACTTT. The variable domain in full, completed from reference TRBV28 and TRBJ1-6, reads DVKVTQSSRYLVKRTGEKVFLECVQDMDHENMFWYRQDPGLGLRLIYFSYDVKMKEKGDIPEGYSVSREKKERFSLILESASTNQTSMYLCASSETAFSYNSPLHFGNGTRLTVT.